Listed here are 8 T cell receptor beta chains from one sample, sequenced in a study of T cell responses to AZD1222 COVID-19 vaccine. The table came from immunoSEQ multiplex PCR; TCRdb's copy has only in-frame clones and leaves some out. The profile shows some 150,000 clones, just over 90% of them singletons. Sequencing used peripheral blood, obtained on day 0 of MenACWY control vaccination. These receptors all stem from an adult in good health.

This chain links TRBV7-9 with TRBJ1-2; possibly TRBD1 for D (6 bases). V lost 1 base and J 4 bases, leaving 13 bases between the germline ends. CDR1 is SEHNR and CDR2 is FQNEAQ in the germline V gene (reference sequence). This CDR3 is built from 15 residues. In DNA, the CDR3 is TGTGCCAGCAGCTTAGGGAATGCAGGGGCCTATGGCTACACCTTC. Translation gives CASSLGNAGAYGYTF.

The genes are TRBV9 and TRBJ2-7, with 9 bases lining up with TRBD2. Trimming at V came to 3 bases and at J to 3 bases, leaving 1 base not matched to a gene. Per germline, CDR1 SGDLS and CDR2 YYNGEE. The CDR3 runs to 13 residues. The CDR3 nucleotides read TGTGCCAGCAGCGCTAGCGGGGACTACGAGCAGTACTTC. Protein product: CASSASGDYEQYF. Together with reference TRBV9 and TRBJ2-7, the CDR3 gives the full variable domain: DSGVTQTPKHLITATGQRVTLRCSPRSGDLSVYWYQQSLDQGLQFLIQYYNGEERAKGNILERFSAQQFPDLHSELNLSSLELGDSALYFCASSASGDYEQYFGPGTRLTVT.

The V and J genes are TRBV6-2 or TRBV6-3 and TRBJ1-1, with TRBD1 as a possible D gene (6 bases). V lost 2 bases and J 2 bases, leaving 15 bases between the germline ends. The V gene's germline CDR1 is MNHEY and CDR2 SVGEGT. The CDR3 is 16 residues long. The CDR3 spells CASSYGSGALNTEAFF. The CDR3 region has the DNA TGTGCCAGCAGTTACGGGTCAGGGGCCCTTAACACTGAAGCTTTCTTT.

This chain links TRBV7-9 with TRBJ2-1; D possibly matches TRBD1 or TRBD2 (6 bases each). The CDR3 is 14 amino acids. Germline assignment: CDR1 SEHNR and CDR2 FQNEAQ (reference sequence). The CDR3 reads CAGGSTGIIGEQFF. CDR3 nucleotides: TGTGCGGGAGGTTCGACAGGCATAATAGGTGAGCAGTTCTTC.

The chain recombines TRBV5-1 with TRBJ2-1; D unclear. The V and J ends lost 0 bases and 3 bases respectively, with 4 bases between them. This CDR3 spans 13 amino acids. Germline CDR1 and CDR2: SGHRS and YFSETQ. This CDR3 is CASSLGSYNEQFF. CDR3 coding DNA: TGCGCCAGCAGCTTGGGGAGCTACAATGAGCAGTTCTTC. Full variable domain (missing parts from reference TRBV5-1 and TRBJ2-1): KAGVTQTPRYLIKTRGQQVTLSCSPISGHRSVSWYQQTPGQGLQFLFEYFSETQRNKGNFPGRFSGRQFSNSRSEMNVSTLELGDSALYLCASSLGSYNEQFFGPGTRLTVL.

This chain connects TRBV11-2 to TRBJ2-7, with TRBD1 identical over 7 bases. Germline V CDR1 and CDR2: SGHAT, FQNNGV. V lost 4 bases and J lost 1; bases outside the gene matches: 7. CDR3 length: 15 amino acids. CDR3 nucleotide sequence: TGTGCCAGCAGCTCCTGGACAGGTCCATCCTACGAGCAGTACTTC. Translated, it gives CASSSWTGPSYEQYF.

The rearrangement joins TRBV18 to TRBJ1-5, with D hard to call. The CDR3 consists of 13 residues. Germline V lookup: CDR1 KGHSH, CDR2 LQKENI. V was trimmed by 6 bases and J by 11 bases, leaving 17 bases between them. The CDR3 coding sequence is TGTGCCAGCTCGTGGAAGGCGGTGGAGACCCAGCATTTT. Its protein product is CASSWKAVETQHF.

The gene calls are TRBV3-1 (or the pseudogene TRBV3-2) and TRBJ1-2; D is undetermined. The germline CDR1 and CDR2 sequences are LGHDT and YNNKEL (reference sequence). V was shortened by 5 bases and J by 8 bases, with 9 bases between the two germline ends. CDR3 size: 11 residues. The CDR3 sequence is CASSNSGGYTF. CDR3 DNA sequence: TGTGCCAGCAGCAACAGTGGAGGCTACACCTTC.